This TCR beta chain was captured in a study of blood T cell repertoires in COVID-19. Across the whole study: The United States, Italy and Spain provided the acute and convalescent COVID-19 samples. Sources were T cells, B-cell-depleted T cells, or PBMCs; the material itself was cDNA or gDNA.

This CDR3 region has 16 residues. CDR1 SGHNT and CDR2 YYREEE come from the germline V gene (reference sequence). V shed 6 bases and J shed 4 bases, with 22 bases lying between them. The sample holds a few counts of this clone. Authors' data handling: The authors estimated nucleated cell counts from reference gene primer amplification. Clones were read by immunoSEQ multiplex PCR, and TCRdb kept only the in-frame ones, dropping some. V, J and clone size reflect that table, while D and trimming were determined from the DNA. Counted here are approximately 130,000 clones, roughly 79% occurring once; the ten biggest clones make up 20%.

The gene calls are TRBV5-4 and TRBJ1-2, with D possibly TRBD1 on 5 matching bases. The clonotype was recovered from a man older than 75 with acute or convalescent COVID-19. Sequencing was carried out using peripheral blood. Here the CDR3 reads CASTLRGGVGIYGYTF. The CDR3 nucleotides are TGTGCCAGCACCCTCCGGGGAGGGGTGGGAATCTATGGCTACACCTTC.